The entry that follows covers one TCR beta chain sequence. These data are taken from a study of blood T cell repertoires in COVID-19. Study overall: The United States, Italy and Spain were the sources of the acute and convalescent COVID-19 samples. Sample material is recorded as cDNA or gDNA derived from T cells, B-cell-depleted T cells, or PBMCs.

Per the germline V gene, CDR1 is LGHNT and CDR2 is FRNRAP. The CDR3 is made up of 15 amino acids. V lost 2 bases and J lost 7; bases outside the gene matches: 8. Original processing notes: Reference gene primer amplification yielded estimated nucleated cell counts. The method was immunoSEQ multiplex PCR; TCRdb's version includes in-frame clones alone and lacks a portion of them. V, J and clone size derive from that table, while D and trimming were established from the DNA sequence. The repertoire holds roughly 240,000 clones, 70% to 85% seen once, with under 2% in the top ten. This receptor was identified in a woman over 75 with acute or convalescent COVID-19. The chain has TRBV12-5 and TRBJ1-2, with 9 nucleotides matching TRBD1. Sequencing was performed on peripheral blood. CDR3 nucleotide sequence: TGTGCTAGTGGTTTGCCGGACAGGGGCTACGTTGGCTACACCTTC. This sequence encodes CASGLPDRGYVGYTF. The complete variable domain, with remaining parts taken from reference TRBV12-5 and TRBJ1-2, reads DARVTQTPRHKVTEMGQEVTMRCQPILGHNTVFWYRQTMMQGLELLAYFRNRAPLDDSGMPKDRFSAEMPDATLATLKIQPSEPRDSAVYFCASGLPDRGYVGYTFGSGTRLTVV.